This T cell receptor (beta chain) comes out of a study of cytomegalovirus exposure and HLA in healthy donors. Points from the study as a whole: TCR association rates varied by HLA locus in a later analysis, with DRB1 highest and HLA-C lowest.

A word on this clone: Its matching antigen is unknown.

Healthy bone marrow donors formed the donor group. The PCR made use of 60 Vbeta and 13 Jbeta primers. Profiled with immunoSEQ multiplex PCR; TCRdb holds only in-frame clones, not every one. The repertoire holds about 150,000 clones, with about three quarters as singletons. V lost 2 bases and J lost 10; bases outside the gene matches: 12. The CDR3 is 15 amino acids. Germline loops: CDR1 MDHEN, CDR2 SYDVKM. The chain carries TRBV28 and TRBJ1-1; 8 nucleotides agree with TRBD1. The sequence derives from a woman in her thirties in good health and CMV-seronegative. Specimen: PBMCs. CDR3 nucleotides: TGTGCCAGCAGTTTAAGGGACAGGTTTACTCTGGGAGCTTTCTTT. Translating gives CASSLRDRFTLGAFF.